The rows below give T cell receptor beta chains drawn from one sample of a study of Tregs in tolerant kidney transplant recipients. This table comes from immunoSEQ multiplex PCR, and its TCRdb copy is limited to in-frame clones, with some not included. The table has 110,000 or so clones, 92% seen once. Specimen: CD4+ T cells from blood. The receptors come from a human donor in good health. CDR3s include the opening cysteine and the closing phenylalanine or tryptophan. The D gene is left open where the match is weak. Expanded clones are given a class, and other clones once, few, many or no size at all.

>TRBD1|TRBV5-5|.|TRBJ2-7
TGTGCCAGCAGCCGGGGGGACAGGGCGGTTGACGAGCAGTACTTC
CASSRGDRAVDEQYF
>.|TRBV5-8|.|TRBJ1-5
TGTGCCAGCAGCTTGAAGGGCTATAGCAATCAGCCCCAGCATTTT
CASSLKGYSNQPQHF
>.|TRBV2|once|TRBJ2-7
TGTGCCAGCCAGACAGGACTCTCCTACGAGCAGTACTTC
CASQTGLSYEQYF
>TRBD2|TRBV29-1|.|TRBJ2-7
TGCAGCGTTGAATGTTATGAGCGGGGGTCCTACGAGCAGTACTTC
CSVECYERGSYEQYF
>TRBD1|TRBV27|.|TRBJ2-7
TGTGCCAGCAGTCTAACAGGGGACACCTACGAGCAGTACTTC
CASSLTGDTYEQYF
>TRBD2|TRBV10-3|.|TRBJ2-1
TGTGCCATCAGTGACGGGCTAGCGGGGGGGCAGGGTGAGCAGTTCTTC
CAISDGLAGGQGEQFF
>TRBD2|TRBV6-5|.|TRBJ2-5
TGTGCCAGCAGTTACCGTACTAGCGGTCAAGAGACCCAGTACTTC
CASSYRTSGQETQYF
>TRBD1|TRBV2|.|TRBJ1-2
TGTGCCAGCAGTCCCGGGACAGGGCCGGCCTATGGCTACACCTTC
CASSPGTGPAYGYTF
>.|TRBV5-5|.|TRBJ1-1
TGTGCCAGCAGCTCCCTCAGGGGAACCATGAACACTGAAGCTTTCTTT
CASSSLRGTMNTEAFF
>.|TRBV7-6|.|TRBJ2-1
TGTGCCAGCAGATCCGGACGGAGCTCCTACAATGAGCAGTTCTTC
CASRSGRSSYNEQFF
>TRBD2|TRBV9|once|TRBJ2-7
TGTGCCAGCAGCGTAGGTTTTAGCGGGGCGTCCTACGAGCAGTACTTC
CASSVGFSGASYEQYF
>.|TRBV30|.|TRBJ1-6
TGTGCCTGGAGTGTGGCGGCAGGGAAAAATTCACCCCTCCACTTT
CAWSVAAGKNSPLHF
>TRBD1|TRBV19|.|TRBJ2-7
TGTGCCAGTAGTACAACAGGGGGCTACGAGCAGTACTTC
CASSTTGGYEQYF
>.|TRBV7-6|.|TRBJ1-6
TGTGCCAGCAGCCTGGCCAGCTCCTATAATTCACCCCTCCACTTT
CASSLASSYNSPLHF
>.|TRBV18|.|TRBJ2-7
TGTGCCAGCTCAGGCGGTTCCGAGCAGTACTTC
CASSGGSEQYF
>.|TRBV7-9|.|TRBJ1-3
TGTGCCAGCAGCTTGTCTGGTGCCGGAAACACCATATATTTT
CASSLSGAGNTIYF
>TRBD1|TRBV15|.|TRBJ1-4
TGTGCCACCGGGTTGGACAGGGTTAAAAAACTGTTTTTT
CATGLDRVKKLFF
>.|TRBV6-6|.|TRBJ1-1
TGTGCCAGCAGTTCGCCCGACCCCAGGGCGTTTCGCGCTTTCTTT
CASSSPDPRAFRAFF
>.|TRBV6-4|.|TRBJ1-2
TGTGCCAGCAGTGAACTTTGGAGGGAAGGGCCAGCTAACTATGGCTACACCTTC
CASSELWREGPANYGYTF
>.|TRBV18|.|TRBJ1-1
TGTGCCAGCTCATCCAGCTCGAACACTGAAGCTTTCTTT
CASSSSSNTEAFF
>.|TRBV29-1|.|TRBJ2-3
TGCAGCGTTGTCAGGGACACAGATACGCAGTATTTT
CSVVRDTDTQYF
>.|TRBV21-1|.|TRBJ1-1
TGTGCCAGCAGCAAAAAAGGCCCCAGACAGGGTGAATACACTGAAGCTTTCTTT
CASSKKGPRQGEYTEAFF
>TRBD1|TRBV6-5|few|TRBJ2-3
TGTGCCAGCAGTCAACGGGACAGGCAGCCAGATACGCAGTATTTT
CASSQRDRQPDTQYF
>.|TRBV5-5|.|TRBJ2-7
TGTGCCAGCACTCCTTGGTCTGCGTACGAGCAGTACTTC
CASTPWSAYEQYF
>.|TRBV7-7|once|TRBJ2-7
TGTGCTAGCAGCTTAAAACAACCCCCGGGTCACTACGAGCAGTACTTC
CASSLKQPPGHYEQYF
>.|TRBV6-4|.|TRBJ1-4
TGTGCCAGCCCTCGAACGGGGGGGCTCGGTGAAAAACTGTTTTTT
CASPRTGGLGEKLFF
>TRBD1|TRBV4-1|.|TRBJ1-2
TGCGCCAGCAGCCAGGAGACAGGGTACTATGGCTACACCTTC
CASSQETGYYGYTF
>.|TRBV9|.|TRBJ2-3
TGTGCCAGCAGCGTAGAATGGGGGGTCACAGATACGCAGTATTTT
CASSVEWGVTDTQYF
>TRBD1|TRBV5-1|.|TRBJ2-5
TGCGCCAGCAGCTTGGGTTCGACAGGGCAAGAGACCCAGTACTTC
CASSLGSTGQETQYF
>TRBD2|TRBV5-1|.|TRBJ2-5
TGCGCCAGCAGCTTGGCGGGGACTAGCGGGGGCCAAGAGACCCAGTACTTC
CASSLAGTSGGQETQYF
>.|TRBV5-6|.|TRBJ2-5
TGTGCCAGCAGCCCGGGCTTCCCAGTCCAAGAGACCCAGTACTTC
CASSPGFPVQETQYF
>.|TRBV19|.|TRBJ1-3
TGTGCCAGTAGCCGGGGCCACTCTGGAAACACCATATATTTT
CASSRGHSGNTIYF
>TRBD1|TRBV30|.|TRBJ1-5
TGTGCCTGGAGTGCAGGGGGTAGCAATCAGCCCCAGCATTTT
CAWSAGGSNQPQHF
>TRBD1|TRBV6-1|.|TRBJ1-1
TGTGCCAGCAGTGGAGGGACAGGGTACACTGAAGCTTTCTTT
CASSGGTGYTEAFF
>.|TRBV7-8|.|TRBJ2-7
TGTGCCAGCAGCCCCTTAGGGCGCCCCTACGAGCAGTACTTC
CASSPLGRPYEQYF
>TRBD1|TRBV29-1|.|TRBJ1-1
TGCAGCGTCGGCCCACAGGGACAGGGGGGCACTGAAGCTTTCTTT
CSVGPQGQGGTEAFF
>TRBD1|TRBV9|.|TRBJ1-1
TGTGCCAGCAGCGCTGGACAGGTAAACACTGAAGCTTTCTTT
CASSAGQVNTEAFF
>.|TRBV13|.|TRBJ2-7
TGTGCCAGCAGCTTACGACGGAGCTCCTACGAGCAGTACTTC
CASSLRRSSYEQYF
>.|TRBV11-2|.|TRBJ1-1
TGTGCCAGCAGCCCTTACAACACTGAAGCTTTCTTT
CASSPYNTEAFF
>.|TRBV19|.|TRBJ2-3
TGTGCCAGTAGCCTCGGGGGGCAAGGGGCGCAGTATTTT
CASSLGGQGAQYF
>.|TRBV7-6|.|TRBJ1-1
TGTGCCAGCAGCTTAGCTGAAGGACCGCTGAGCACTGAAGCTTTCTTT
CASSLAEGPLSTEAFF
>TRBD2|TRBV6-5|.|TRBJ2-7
TGTGCCAGTCCTATCGGGGGAGGGTACGAGCAGTACTTC
CASPIGGGYEQYF
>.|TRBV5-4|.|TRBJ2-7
TGTGCCAGCAGCTTGGCCTACGGATCCTACGAGCAGTACTTC
CASSLAYGSYEQYF
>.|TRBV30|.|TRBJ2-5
TGTGCCTGGAGTGTTGGAGAGACCCAGTACTTC
CAWSVGETQYF
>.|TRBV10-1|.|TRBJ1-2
TGCGCCAGCAGCCAGGGGAACTATGGCTACACCTTC
CASSQGNYGYTF
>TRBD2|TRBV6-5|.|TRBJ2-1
TGTGCCAGCAGTTCCAAGCGGGGGGGCCGGGATGAGCAGTTCTTC
CASSSKRGGRDEQFF
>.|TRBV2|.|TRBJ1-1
TGTGCCAGCAGTGAACAGGATTTGGGAGTTTTCTTT
CASSEQDLGVFF
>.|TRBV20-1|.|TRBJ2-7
TGCAGTGCTAGTGCTGCGTACGAGCAGTACTTC
CSASAAYEQYF
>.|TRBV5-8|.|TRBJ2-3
TGTGCCAGCAGAACGGCAGGTAGCACAGATACGCAGTATTTT
CASRTAGSTDTQYF
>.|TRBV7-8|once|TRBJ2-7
TGTGCCAGCAGCCCCCACCGGGACAAACGGGACGAGCAGTACTTC
CASSPHRDKRDEQYF
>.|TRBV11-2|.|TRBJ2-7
TGTGCCAGCAGCTTCGTGGGCATTGGAACCTACGAGCAGTACTTC
CASSFVGIGTYEQYF
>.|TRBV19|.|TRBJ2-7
TGTGCCAGTAGCCCAGGGACAACCCCTACCTACGAGCAGTACTTC
CASSPGTTPTYEQYF
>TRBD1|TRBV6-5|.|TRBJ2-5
TGTGCCAGCAGCGGTACAGGGGGGGAGACCCAGTACTTC
CASSGTGGETQYF
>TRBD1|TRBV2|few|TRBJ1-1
TGTGCCAGCAGTCCCGTGGACAGGGCTGTCACTGAAGCTTTCTTT
CASSPVDRAVTEAFF